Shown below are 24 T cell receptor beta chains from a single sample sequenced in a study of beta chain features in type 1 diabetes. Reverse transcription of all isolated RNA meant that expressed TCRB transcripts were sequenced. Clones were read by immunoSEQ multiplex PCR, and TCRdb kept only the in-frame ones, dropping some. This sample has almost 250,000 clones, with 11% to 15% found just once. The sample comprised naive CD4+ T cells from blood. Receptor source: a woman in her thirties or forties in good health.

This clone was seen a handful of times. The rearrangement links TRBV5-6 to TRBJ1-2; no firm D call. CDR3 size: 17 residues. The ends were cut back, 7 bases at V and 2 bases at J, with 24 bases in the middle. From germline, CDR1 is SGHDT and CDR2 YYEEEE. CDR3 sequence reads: CASGEVSGGRINYGYTF. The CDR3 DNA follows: TGTGCCAGCGGGGAAGTCTCCGGAGGTCGGATCAACTATGGCTACACCTTC.

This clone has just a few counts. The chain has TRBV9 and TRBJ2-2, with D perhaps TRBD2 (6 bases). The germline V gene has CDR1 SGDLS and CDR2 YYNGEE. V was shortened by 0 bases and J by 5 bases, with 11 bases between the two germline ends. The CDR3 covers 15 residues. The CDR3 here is CASSVDAGRTGELFF. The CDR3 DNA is TGTGCCAGCAGCGTAGATGCGGGGCGTACCGGGGAGCTGTTTTTT.

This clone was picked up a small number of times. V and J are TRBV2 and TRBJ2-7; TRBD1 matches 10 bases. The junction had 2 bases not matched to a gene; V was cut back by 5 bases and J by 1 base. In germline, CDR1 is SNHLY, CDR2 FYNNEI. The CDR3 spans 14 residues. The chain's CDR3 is CASSRQGASYEQYF. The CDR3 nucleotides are TGTGCCAGCAGTCGACAGGGGGCGTCCTACGAGCAGTACTTC.

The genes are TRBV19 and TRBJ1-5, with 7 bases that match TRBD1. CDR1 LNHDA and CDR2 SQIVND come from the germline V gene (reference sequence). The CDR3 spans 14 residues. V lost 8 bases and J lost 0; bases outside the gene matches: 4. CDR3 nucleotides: TGTGCCAGTCAGACAGGGTTTAGCAATCAGCCCCAGCATTTT. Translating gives CASQTGFSNQPQHF. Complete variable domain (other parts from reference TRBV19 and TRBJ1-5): DGGITQSPKYLFRKEGQNVTLSCEQNLNHDAMYWYRQDPGQGLRLIYYSQIVNDFQKGDIAEGYSVSREKKESFPLTVTSAQKNPTAFYLCASQTGFSNQPQHFGDGTRLSIL.

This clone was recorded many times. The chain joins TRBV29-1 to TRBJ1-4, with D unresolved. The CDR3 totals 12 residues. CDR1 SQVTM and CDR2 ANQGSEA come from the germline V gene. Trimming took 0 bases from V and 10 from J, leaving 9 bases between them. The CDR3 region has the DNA TGCAGCGTTGAAGATCGATTGGCAAAACTGTTTTTT. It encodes CSVEDRLAKLFF. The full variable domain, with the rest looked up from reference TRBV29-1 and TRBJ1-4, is SAVISQKPSRDICQRGTSLTIQCQVDSQVTMMFWYRQQPGQSLTLIATANQGSEATYESGFVIDKFPISRPNLTFSTLTVSNMSPEDSSIYLCSVEDRLAKLFFGSGTQLSVL.

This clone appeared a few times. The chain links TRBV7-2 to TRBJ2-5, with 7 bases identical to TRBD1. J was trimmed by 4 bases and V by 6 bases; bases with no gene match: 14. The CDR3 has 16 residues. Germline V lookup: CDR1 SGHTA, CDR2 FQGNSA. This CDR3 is CASSPNQGVTGETQYF. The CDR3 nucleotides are TGTGCCAGCAGTCCGAACCAGGGGGTTACGGGAGAGACCCAGTACTTC.

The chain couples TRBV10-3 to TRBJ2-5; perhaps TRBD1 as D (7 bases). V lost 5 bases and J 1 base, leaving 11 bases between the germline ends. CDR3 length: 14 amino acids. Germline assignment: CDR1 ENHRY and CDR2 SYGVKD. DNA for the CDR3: TGTGCCATCAGTCACAGGGGAGGCCAAGAGACCCAGTACTTC. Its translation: CAISHRGGQETQYF.

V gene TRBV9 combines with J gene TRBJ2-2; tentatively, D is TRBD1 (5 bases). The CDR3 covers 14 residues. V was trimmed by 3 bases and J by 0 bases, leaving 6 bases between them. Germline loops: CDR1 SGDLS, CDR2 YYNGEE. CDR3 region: CASSGRANTGELFF. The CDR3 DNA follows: TGTGCCAGCAGCGGCAGGGCGAACACCGGGGAGCTGTTTTTT.

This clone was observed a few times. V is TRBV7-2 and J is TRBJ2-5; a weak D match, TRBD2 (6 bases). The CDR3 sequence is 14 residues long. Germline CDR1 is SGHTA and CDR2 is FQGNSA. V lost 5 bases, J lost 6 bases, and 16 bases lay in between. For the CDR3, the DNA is TGTGCCAGCAGCCGGCGGGACGGAATGCAGACCCAGTACTTC. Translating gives CASSRRDGMQTQYF.

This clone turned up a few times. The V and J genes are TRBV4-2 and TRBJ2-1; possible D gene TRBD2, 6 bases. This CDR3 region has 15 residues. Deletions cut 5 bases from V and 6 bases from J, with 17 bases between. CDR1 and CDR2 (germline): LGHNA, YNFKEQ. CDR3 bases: TGTGCCAGCAGCTTACCGGGACTTCCCTTCAATGAGCAGTTCTTC. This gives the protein CASSLPGLPFNEQFF.

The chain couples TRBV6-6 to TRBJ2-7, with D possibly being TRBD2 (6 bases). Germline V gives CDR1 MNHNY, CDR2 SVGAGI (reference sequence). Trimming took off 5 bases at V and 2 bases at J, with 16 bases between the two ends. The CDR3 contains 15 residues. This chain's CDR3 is CASSKNAGYPYEQYF. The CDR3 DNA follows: TGTGCCAGCAGTAAAAACGCGGGGTATCCCTACGAGCAGTACTTC.

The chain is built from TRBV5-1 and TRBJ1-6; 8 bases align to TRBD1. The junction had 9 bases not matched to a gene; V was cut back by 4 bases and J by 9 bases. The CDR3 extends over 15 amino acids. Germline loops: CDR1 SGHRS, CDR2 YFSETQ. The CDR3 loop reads CASSPLTGVGSPLHF. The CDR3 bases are TGCGCCAGCAGCCCCCTGACAGGGGTCGGTTCACCCCTCCACTTT.

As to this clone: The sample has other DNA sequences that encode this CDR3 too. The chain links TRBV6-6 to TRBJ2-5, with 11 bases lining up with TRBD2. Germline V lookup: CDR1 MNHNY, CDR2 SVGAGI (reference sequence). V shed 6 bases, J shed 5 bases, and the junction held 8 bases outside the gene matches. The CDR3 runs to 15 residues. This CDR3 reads CASSPLAGVGETQYF. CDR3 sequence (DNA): TGTGCCAGCAGCCCACTAGCGGGGGTTGGGGAGACCCAGTACTTC.

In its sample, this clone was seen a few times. Written as DNA, the CDR3 is TGTGCCAGCAGTACCGGGACAACGAACACCGGGGAGCTGTTTTTT. The encoded protein is CASSTGTTNTGELFF. The chain links TRBV27 to TRBJ2-2, with a tentative D call TRBD1 (6 bases). This CDR3 contains 15 residues. Per germline, CDR1 MNHEY and CDR2 SMNVEV (reference sequence). The V gene lost 5 bases and the J gene lost 0 bases, with 10 bases spanning the gap.

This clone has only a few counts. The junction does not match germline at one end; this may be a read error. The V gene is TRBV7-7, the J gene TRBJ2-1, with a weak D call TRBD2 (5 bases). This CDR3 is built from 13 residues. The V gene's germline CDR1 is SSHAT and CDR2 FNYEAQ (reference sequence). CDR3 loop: CASSLSTSYEQFF. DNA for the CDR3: TGTGCTAGCAGCTTATCTACTAGTTACGAGCAGTTCTTC. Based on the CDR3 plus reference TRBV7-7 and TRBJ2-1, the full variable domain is GAGVSQSPRYKVTKRGQDVTLRCDPISSHATLYWYQQALGQGPEFLTYFNYEAQPDKSGLPSDRFSAERPEGSISTLTIQRTEQRDSAMYRCASSLSTSYEQFFGPGTRLTVL.

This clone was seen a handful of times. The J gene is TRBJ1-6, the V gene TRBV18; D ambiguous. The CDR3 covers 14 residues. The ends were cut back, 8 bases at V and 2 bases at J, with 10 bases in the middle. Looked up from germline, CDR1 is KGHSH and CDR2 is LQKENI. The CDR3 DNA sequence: TGTGCCAGCCTAGGAGGACCCTATAATTCACCCCTCCACTTT. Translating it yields CASLGGPYNSPLHF.

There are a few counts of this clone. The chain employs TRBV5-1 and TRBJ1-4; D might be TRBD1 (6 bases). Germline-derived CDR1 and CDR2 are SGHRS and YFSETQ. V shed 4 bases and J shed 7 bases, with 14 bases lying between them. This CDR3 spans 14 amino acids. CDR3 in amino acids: CASSLQGGSEKLFF. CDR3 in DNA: TGCGCCAGCAGCCTACAGGGCGGTAGTGAAAAACTGTTTTTT.

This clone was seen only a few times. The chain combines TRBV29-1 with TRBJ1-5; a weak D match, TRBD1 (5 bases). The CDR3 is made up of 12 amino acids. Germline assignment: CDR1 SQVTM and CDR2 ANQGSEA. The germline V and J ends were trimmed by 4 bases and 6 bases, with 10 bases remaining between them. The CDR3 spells CSVGGAGQPQHF. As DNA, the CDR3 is TGCAGCGTTGGCGGGGCTGGTCAGCCCCAGCATTTT. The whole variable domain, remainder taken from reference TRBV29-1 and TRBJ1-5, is SAVISQKPSRDICQRGTSLTIQCQVDSQVTMMFWYRQQPGQSLTLIATANQGSEATYESGFVIDKFPISRPNLTFSTLTVSNMSPEDSSIYLCSVGGAGQPQHFGDGTRLSIL.

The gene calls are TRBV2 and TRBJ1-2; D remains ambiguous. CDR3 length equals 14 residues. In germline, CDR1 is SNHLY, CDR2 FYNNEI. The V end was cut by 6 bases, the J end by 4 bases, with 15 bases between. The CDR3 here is CASRPPPPSYGYTF. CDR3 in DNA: TGTGCCAGCAGGCCACCCCCCCCCAGCTATGGCTACACCTTC.

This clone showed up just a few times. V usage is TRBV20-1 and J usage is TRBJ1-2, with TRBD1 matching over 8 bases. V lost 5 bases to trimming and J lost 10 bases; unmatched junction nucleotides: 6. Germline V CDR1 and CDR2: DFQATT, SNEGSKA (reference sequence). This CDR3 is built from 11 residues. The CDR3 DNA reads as TGCAGTGCTGGGACAGGCAGTCTCTACACCTTC. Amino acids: CSAGTGSLYTF.

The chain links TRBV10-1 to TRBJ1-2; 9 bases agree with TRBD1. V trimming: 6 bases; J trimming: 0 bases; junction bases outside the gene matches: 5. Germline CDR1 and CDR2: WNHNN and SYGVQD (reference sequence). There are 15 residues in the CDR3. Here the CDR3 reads CASRPQGAPNYGYTF. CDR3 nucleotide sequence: TGCGCCAGCAGGCCACAGGGGGCCCCTAACTATGGCTACACCTTC.

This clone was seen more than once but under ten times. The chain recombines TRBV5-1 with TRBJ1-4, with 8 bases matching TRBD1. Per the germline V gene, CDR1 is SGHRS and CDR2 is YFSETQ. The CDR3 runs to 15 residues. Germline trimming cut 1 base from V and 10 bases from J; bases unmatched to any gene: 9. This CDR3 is CASSLSSRGLGKLFF. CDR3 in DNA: TGCGCCAGCAGCTTGTCGAGCAGGGGGCTAGGAAAACTGTTTTTT. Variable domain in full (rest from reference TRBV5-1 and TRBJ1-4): KAGVTQTPRYLIKTRGQQVTLSCSPISGHRSVSWYQQTPGQGLQFLFEYFSETQRNKGNFPGRFSGRQFSNSRSEMNVSTLELGDSALYLCASSLSSRGLGKLFFGSGTQLSVL.

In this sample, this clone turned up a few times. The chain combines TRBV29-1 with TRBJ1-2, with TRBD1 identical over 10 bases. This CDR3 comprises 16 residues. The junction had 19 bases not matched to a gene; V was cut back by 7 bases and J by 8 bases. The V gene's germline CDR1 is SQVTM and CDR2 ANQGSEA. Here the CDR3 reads CSGGSGQGNLYSGYTF. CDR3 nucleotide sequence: TGCAGCGGGGGATCGGGACAGGGGAACCTTTACTCCGGCTACACCTTC.

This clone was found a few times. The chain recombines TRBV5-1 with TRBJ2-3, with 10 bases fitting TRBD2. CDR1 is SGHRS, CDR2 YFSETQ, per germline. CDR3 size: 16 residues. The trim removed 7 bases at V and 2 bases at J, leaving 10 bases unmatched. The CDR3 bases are TGCGCCAGCGCCGGGGGACTAGCGTCTATCACAGATACGCAGTATTTT. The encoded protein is CASAGGLASITDTQYF.